The source of this T cell receptor beta chain is a study of technical replicates of blood from a few donors. The V gene's germline CDR1 is MNHEY and CDR2 SVGAGI. There are 14 residues in the CDR3. V was trimmed by 1 base and J by 2 bases, leaving 7 bases between them. Clones were sequenced by immunoSEQ multiplex PCR, and TCRdb holds only the in-frame ones, with some missing. The top ten hold approximately 0.4% of the sample, which has nearly 80,000 clones, 85% to 95% seen once. The sample consisted of T cells isolated from PBMCs. The chain combines TRBV6-5 with TRBJ2-3; no clear D gene. The TCR comes from a human donor in good health. In nucleotides, the CDR3 is TGTGCCAGCAGTTACTTTTCTATCACAGATACGCAGTATTTT. This sequence encodes CASSYFSITDTQYF.